The clone carrying this T cell receptor (beta chain) was observed a single time. Via MiXCR, TCRdb re-called the reads, giving one row per CDR3 protein. In the table there are 75,000 to 100,000 distinct CDR3 sequences, roughly 31% of which are singletons. This sample stems from a study of type 1 regulatory T cells. In the study overall: This in vitro CD4 product, T-allo10, is enriched for Tr1 cells and alloantigen-specific.

The germline V gene encodes CDR1 MNHEY and CDR2 SMNVEV (reference sequence). After removal of 5 bases from V and 7 bases from J, the junction contained 20 bases not matched to a gene. This CDR3 is 19 amino acids long. The chain is built from TRBV27 and TRBJ2-2, with 9 bases identical to TRBD1. Source material: CD4+ T cells, either the whole sample or a sorted fraction (not recorded which). The TCR was taken from a human donor in good health. The CDR3 spells CASSPDRGSAQGKIGELFF. DNA for the CDR3: TGTGCCAGCAGTCCGGACAGGGGTAGCGCCCAGGGGAAAATCGGGGAGCTGTTTTTT.